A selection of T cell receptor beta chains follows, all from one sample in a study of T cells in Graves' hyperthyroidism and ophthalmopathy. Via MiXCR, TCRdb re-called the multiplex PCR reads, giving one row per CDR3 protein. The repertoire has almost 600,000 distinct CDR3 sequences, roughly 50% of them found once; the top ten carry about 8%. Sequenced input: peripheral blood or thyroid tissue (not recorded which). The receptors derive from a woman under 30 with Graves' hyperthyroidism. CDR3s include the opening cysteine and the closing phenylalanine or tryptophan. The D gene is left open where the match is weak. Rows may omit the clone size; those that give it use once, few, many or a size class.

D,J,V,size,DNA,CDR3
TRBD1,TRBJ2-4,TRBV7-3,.,TGTGCCAGCAGACTCGGACAGGGGGGCATTCAGTACTTC,CASRLGQGGIQYF
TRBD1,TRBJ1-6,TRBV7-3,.,TGTGCCAGCAGCCTGCCCAGCGGGACAGGGAATTCACCCCTCCACTTT,CASSLPSGTGNSPLHF
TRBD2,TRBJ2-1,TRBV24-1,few,TGTGCCACCAGTGCAAATCGGGGACTAGCGGGAGCCTACAATGAGCAGTTCTTC,CATSANRGLAGAYNEQFF
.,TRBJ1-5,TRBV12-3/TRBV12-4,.,TGCGCCAGCAGTGCTAGACGTGCGGGACAGCCCCAGCATTTT,CASSARRAGQPQHF
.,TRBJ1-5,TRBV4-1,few,TGCGCCAGCAGCCAAGTCGCTAGAGGGGAGCCCCAGCATTTT,CASSQVARGEPQHF
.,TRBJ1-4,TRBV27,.,TGTGCCAGCAGTTTATTCGGGATTGGTGAAAAACTGTTTTTT,CASSLFGIGEKLFF
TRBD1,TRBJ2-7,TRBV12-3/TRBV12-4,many,TGTGCCAGCAGACCAGGACAGGGTGCCTCCTACGAGCAGTACTTC,CASRPGQGASYEQYF
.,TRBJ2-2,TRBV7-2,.,TGTGCCAGCAGCTGGACCACTAACACCGGGGAGCTGCTTTTT,CASSWTTNTGELLF
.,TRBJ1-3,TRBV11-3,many,TGTGCCAGCAGCACCCAGGGATTCAACACCATATATTTT,CASSTQGFNTIYF
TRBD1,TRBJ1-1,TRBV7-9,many,TGTGCCAGCAGCCAGGACAGGAGATGGACTGAAGCTTTCTTT,CASSQDRRWTEAFF
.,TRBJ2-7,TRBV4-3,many,TGCGCCAGCAGCCAAGCCGGCAGGGGCGCAAACGAGCAGTACTTC,CASSQAGRGANEQYF
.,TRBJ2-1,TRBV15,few,TGTGCCACCAGCAGTGATGACGTTATTGATGAGCAGTTCTTC,CATSSDDVIDEQFF
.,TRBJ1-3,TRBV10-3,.,TGTGCCTCTACAGGGAGTAACTATGGCTACACCATATATTTT,CASTGSNYGYTIYF
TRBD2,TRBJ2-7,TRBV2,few,TGTGCCAGCAAAGACCAATCGGCTAGCGGTGGCCACGAGCAGTACTTC,CASKDQSASGGHEQYF
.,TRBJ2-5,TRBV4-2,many,TGTGCCAGCAGCCAAGAACCGACGGAGACCCAGTACTTC,CASSQEPTETQYF
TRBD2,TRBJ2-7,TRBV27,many,TGTGCCAGCAACTACGAGCGGGGTGACGAGCAGTACTTC,CASNYERGDEQYF
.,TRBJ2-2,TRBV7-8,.,TGTGCCAGCAGCTTAAAGATATGGAGCAGTTTGGCCGGGGAGCTGTTTTTT,CASSLKIWSSLAGELFF
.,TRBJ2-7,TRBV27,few,TGTGCCAGCAGTCTTACCGGGACGCACTCCTACGAGCAGTACTTC,CASSLTGTHSYEQYF
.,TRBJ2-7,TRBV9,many,TGTGCCAGCAGCGTAGAGAACAGCCCCTACGAGCAGTACTTC,CASSVENSPYEQYF
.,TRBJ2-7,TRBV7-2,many,TGTGCCAGCAGCCCGCCCTCGGTCCCCTACGAGCAGTACTTC,CASSPPSVPYEQYF
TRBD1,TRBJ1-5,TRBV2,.,TGTGCCAGCACCTCGACAGGGGGCGATCAGCCCCAGCATTTT,CASTSTGGDQPQHF
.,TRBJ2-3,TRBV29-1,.,TGCGTAGGGGCCCTTAGCACAGATACGCAGTATTTT,CVGALSTDTQYF
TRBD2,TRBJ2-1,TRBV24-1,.,TGTGCCACCAGTGATCCCGGGACTATCGCTGAGCAGTTCTTC,CATSDPGTIAEQFF
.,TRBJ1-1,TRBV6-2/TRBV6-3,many,TGTGCCAGCAGTTACTCGGGGGAAGTGAACACTGAAGCTTTCTTT,CASSYSGEVNTEAFF
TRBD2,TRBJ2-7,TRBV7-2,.,TGTGCCAGCAGCTATATAGCGGGAGAGGTCAATGAGCAGTACTTC,CASSYIAGEVNEQYF
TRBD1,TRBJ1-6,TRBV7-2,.,TGTGCCAGCAGCTTAGTAGCTCCCGGGGACACAGGGGGCTCACCCCTCCACTTT,CASSLVAPGDTGGSPLHF
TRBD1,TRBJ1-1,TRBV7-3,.,TGTGCCAGCAGCTCTGGACAGGGAAGTCGGGGCACTGAAGCTTTCTTT,CASSSGQGSRGTEAFF
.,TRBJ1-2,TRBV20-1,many,TGCAGTGCTACCGAATTGGCCCGGGGCTATGGCTACACCTTC,CSATELARGYGYTF
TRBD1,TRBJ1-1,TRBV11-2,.,TGTGCCAGCAGCCAACCGGGGACAGGGACCTTTTCTGAAGCTTTCTTT,CASSQPGTGTFSEAFF
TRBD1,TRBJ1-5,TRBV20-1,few,TGCAGTGCTGTTCCCGGGACAGGGGAACAGCCCCAGCATTTT,CSAVPGTGEQPQHF
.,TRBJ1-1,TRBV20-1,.,TGCAGTGCTAGAGCCACAGGAGTGAACACTGAAGCTTTCTTT,CSARATGVNTEAFF
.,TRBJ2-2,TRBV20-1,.,TGCAGTGCTACCCACGGGGCGAGCGGGGAGCTGTTTTTT,CSATHGASGELFF
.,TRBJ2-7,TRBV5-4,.,TGTGCCAGCAGCAAGATCGGGGGAGGATTAAAGGAAATGAACGAGCAGTACTTC,CASSKIGGGLKEMNEQYF
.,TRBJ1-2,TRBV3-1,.,TGTGCCAGCAGCCATGGAGCGGGAGGCTACACCTTC,CASSHGAGGYTF
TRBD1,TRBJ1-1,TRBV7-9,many,TGTGCCAGCAGCGCGACAGGGCGGGGGAGAACTGAAGCTTTCTTT,CASSATGRGRTEAFF
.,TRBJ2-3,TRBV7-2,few,TGTGCCAGCAGCTTAGCGAGGGCCGGAGATACGCAGTATTTT,CASSLARAGDTQYF
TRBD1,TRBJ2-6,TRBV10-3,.,TGTGCCATCAGTGACTCCACGGGACAGGGGGCCAACGTCCTGACTTTC,CAISDSTGQGANVLTF
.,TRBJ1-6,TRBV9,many,TGTGCCAGCAGCGTAGGAGGGGGTTTAGGTTCACCCCTCCACTTT,CASSVGGGLGSPLHF
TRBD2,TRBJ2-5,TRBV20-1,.,TGCAGTGCTCGACCACTAGCGGGCGAAGAGACCCAGTACTTC,CSARPLAGEETQYF
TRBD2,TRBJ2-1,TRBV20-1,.,TGCAGTGTTTTAGCGGGCTTCTACAATGAGCAGTTCTTC,CSVLAGFYNEQFF
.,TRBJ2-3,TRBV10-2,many,TGCGCCAGCGGCTCGGGGAATACGCAGTATTTT,CASGSGNTQYF
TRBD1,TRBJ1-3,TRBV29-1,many,TGCAGCGTCCGGGACAGGGTGTCTGGAAACACCATATATTTT,CSVRDRVSGNTIYF
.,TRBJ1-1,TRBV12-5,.,TGTGCTAGTGGTTTGGTAAGAGGGGACGGCTACACTGAAGCTTTCTTT,CASGLVRGDGYTEAFF
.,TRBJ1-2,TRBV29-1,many,TGCAGCGCAAAAAGAGGCCAAGGGAACTATGGCTACACCTTC,CSAKRGQGNYGYTF
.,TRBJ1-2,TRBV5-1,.,TGCGCCAGCAGCTTGTCTGGACGGGATGATGGCTACACCTTC,CASSLSGRDDGYTF
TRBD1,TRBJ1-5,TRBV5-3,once,TGTGCCTGCAATCCGGGACAGTGGGATAGCAATCAGCCCCAGCATTTT,CACNPGQWDSNQPQHF
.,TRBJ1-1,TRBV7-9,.,TGTGCCAGCAGCTTAGGCTACAGGTTCGAAGCTTTCTTT,CASSLGYRFEAFF
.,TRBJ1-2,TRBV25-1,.,TGTGCCAGCAGTGAATTGGGAGGGCGCGATGGCTACACCTTC,CASSELGGRDGYTF
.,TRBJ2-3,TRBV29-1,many,TGCAGCGTTGCACAGCAACTCACAGATACGCAGTATTTT,CSVAQQLTDTQYF